Below are 8 T cell receptor beta chains sequenced from a single sample in a study of CD4+ T cells in melanoma. Using immunoSEQ multiplex PCR, the repertoire was profiled, and TCRdb retains in-frame clones only, with some absent. Of roughly 10,000 clones listed, roughly two thirds are singletons. Sequenced: cells from a culture (not recorded whether cultured in vitro). These receptors all come from a human donor with melanoma.

This clone was counted a few times. The chain carries TRBV7-9 and TRBJ1-2; a weak D match, TRBD1 (5 bases). The CDR3 is 13 residues long. From germline, CDR1 is SEHNR and CDR2 FQNEAQ (reference sequence). With 7 bases removed from V and 8 bases from J, the gap between germline ends came to 17 bases. CDR3 coding DNA: TGTGCCAGCATCCGCCAGTCCCAGGGAGGCTACACCTTC. Protein sequence: CASIRQSQGGYTF.

The chain is built from TRBV27 and TRBJ2-1; D call uncertain. This CDR3 comprises 14 residues. From germline, CDR1 is MNHEY and CDR2 SMNVEV (reference sequence). With 8 bases removed from V and 7 bases from J, the gap between germline ends came to 18 bases. CDR3 in amino acids: CASRKRINGNEQFF. In nucleotides, the CDR3 is TGTGCCAGCCGGAAAAGGATAAACGGAAATGAGCAGTTCTTC.

This clone was recorded once. V usage is TRBV6-5 and J usage is TRBJ1-1; 7 bases are shared with TRBD1. The CDR3 length is 13 residues. The germline V gene encodes CDR1 MNHEY and CDR2 SVGAGI. J lost 6 bases, V lost 6 bases, and 7 bases had no gene match. CDR3 protein: CASRRQGFAEAFF. CDR3 sequence (DNA): TGTGCCAGCAGACGACAGGGATTTGCTGAAGCTTTCTTT.

This chain uses TRBV2 with TRBJ1-6; D unresolved. The CDR3 contains 13 residues. V lost 7 bases to trimming and J lost 7 bases, with 11 bases between them. CDR1 and CDR2 (germline): SNHLY, FYNNEI. For the CDR3, the DNA is TGTGCCAGCAAACTTGCCCTCAATTCACCCCTCCACTTT. The encoded protein is CASKLALNSPLHF.

A note on this clone: One end of the junction fails to match germline, which may point to a read error. V usage is TRBV5-8 and J usage is TRBJ1-1; D is perhaps TRBD1 (5 bases). This CDR3 region has 14 residues. CDR1 and CDR2 from the germline V gene are SGHTS and YDEGEE. CDR3 sequence reads: CASTLRGLGTEAFF. CDR3 bases: TGTGCCAGCACCTTGCGGGGGTTGGGCACTGAAGCTTTCTTT.

The V call is TRBV7-2, the J call TRBJ1-1; D remains unclear. The CDR3 consists of 14 residues. Trimming removed 3 bases at V and 0 bases at J, with 8 bases between. Germline V gene sequence: CDR1 SGHTA, CDR2 FQGNSA. CDR3 DNA: TGTGCCAGCAGCTTGACGGCTATGAACACTGAAGCTTTCTTT. Translation: CASSLTAMNTEAFF.

The chain combines TRBV7-3 with TRBJ1-1; D is ambiguous. CDR1 SGHTA and CDR2 FQGTGA come from the germline V gene. The CDR3 spans 15 residues. The V gene lost 2 bases and the J gene lost 0 bases, with 10 bases spanning the gap. This CDR3 is CASSLWPGLNTEAFF. CDR3 bases: TGTGCCAGCAGCTTATGGCCGGGTCTGAACACTGAAGCTTTCTTT.

This chain joins TRBV6-1 and TRBJ2-3, with no clear D. Germline CDR1 MNHNS, CDR2 SASEGT. CDR3 length equals 14 residues. V dropped 1 base and J dropped 1 base, with 6 bases sitting between them. Here the CDR3 reads CASSEVTGTDTQYF. The DNA for the CDR3 is TGTGCCAGCAGTGAAGTAACTGGCACAGATACGCAGTATTTT.